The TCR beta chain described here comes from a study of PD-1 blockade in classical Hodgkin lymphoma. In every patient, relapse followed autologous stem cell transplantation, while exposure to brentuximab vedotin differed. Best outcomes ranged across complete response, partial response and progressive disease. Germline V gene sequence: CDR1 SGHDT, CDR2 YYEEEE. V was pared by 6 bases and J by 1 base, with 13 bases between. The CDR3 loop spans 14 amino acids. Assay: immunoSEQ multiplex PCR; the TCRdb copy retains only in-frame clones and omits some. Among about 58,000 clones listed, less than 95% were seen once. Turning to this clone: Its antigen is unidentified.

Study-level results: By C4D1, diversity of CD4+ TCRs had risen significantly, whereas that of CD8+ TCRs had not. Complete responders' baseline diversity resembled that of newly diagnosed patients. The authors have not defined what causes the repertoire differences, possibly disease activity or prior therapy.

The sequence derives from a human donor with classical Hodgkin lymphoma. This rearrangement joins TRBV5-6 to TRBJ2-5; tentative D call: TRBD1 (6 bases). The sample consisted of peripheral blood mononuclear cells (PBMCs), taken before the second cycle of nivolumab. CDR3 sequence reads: CASNNRDIQETQYF. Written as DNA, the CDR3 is TGTGCCAGCAATAACCGGGACATCCAAGAGACCCAGTACTTC.